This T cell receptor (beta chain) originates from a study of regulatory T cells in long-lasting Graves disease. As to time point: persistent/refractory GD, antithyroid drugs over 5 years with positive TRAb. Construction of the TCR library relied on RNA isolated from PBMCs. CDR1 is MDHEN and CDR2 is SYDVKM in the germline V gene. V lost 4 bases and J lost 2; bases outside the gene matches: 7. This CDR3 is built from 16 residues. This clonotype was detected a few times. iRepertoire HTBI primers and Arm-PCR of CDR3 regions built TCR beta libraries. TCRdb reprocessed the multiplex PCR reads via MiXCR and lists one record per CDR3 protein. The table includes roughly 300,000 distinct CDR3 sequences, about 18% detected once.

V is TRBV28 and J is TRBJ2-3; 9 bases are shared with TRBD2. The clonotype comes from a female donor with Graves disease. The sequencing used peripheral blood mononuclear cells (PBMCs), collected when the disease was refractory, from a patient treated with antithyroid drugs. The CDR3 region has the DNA TGTGCCAGCAGTTGGGGGACTAGCCGGATCACAGATACGCAGTATTTT. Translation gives CASSWGTSRITDTQYF.